This TCR beta chain was documented in a study of T cell responses to AZD1222 COVID-19 vaccine (dated by TCRdb to about 2021). Concerning the study at large: A total of 230 to 250 trial participants underwent TCR sequencing, of whom 200 to 220 received two doses of AZD1222 and some 25 received two doses of the MenACWY control vaccine. Enrollment into the trials was organized by age into subgroups of 18-55, 56-69 and 70-plus years, and those subgroups contained approximately 160, 26 and 62 TCR-sequenced participants, respectively.

The CDR3 regions of human TCRbeta chains were analyzed by immunosequencing. The study's own analysis went as follows. Repertoire TCRs were checked for matches against a reference library of SARS-CoV-2-specific TCRs that had been generated using the MIRA antigen-specificity platform. Breadth was defined as the fraction of unique TCRs that were SARS-CoV-2-associated. Depth was defined as the fraction of total T cells that were SARS-CoV-2-associated. Using the MIRA data, each spike-specific TCR was mapped to the spike region that the TCR reacts to and placed in a CD4 or CD8 class. Log10-transformed breadth and depth values were compared by one-way ANOVA with Sidak's multiple comparisons tests. The table comes from immuneACCESS by way of TCRdb, which keeps in-frame sequences with V and J called. Part of the clones is missing from these tables; in studies checked, under half for an unresolved V gene and the rest for unknown reasons. That table furnishes V, J and clone size, whereas the DNA furnished D and trimming. The sample contains roughly 160,000 clones, under 95% of them found a single time. The ten top clones hold around 4.5% of the sample.

The CDR3 runs 13 amino acids, cysteine and phenylalanine included. The kept DNA is CDR3 alone, 39 bases in frame from the first base. V is pruned by 4 bases and J by 5 bases, leaving 5 bases of the junction without a gene match. According to the germline V gene, CDR1 reads SGHRS and CDR2 reads YFSETQ. Overall study outcomes, separate from this receptor: Most participants were white British and females outnumbered males, and the authors suggested that clonal diversity may have been underestimated. Vaccine-associated CD4 TCRs spanned the whole spike protein, with dominant responses in regions 160-218 and 743-854. In the small 56-69-year group, the increase in depth fell short of significance, most likely because of low power. Conclusions about previously exposed vaccinees are limited, since just five or six AZD1222 recipients were seropositive for SARS-CoV-2 at baseline. Nearly half of unique spike-specific TCRs reportedly recognized epitopes outside regions mutated in the B.1.351 and B.1.1.7 variants. Spike-specific TCR breadth and depth rose significantly after two AZD1222 doses compared with day 0 and with MenACWY recipients. Because no samples from the day 14 peak response were available, repertoires could be characterized only after the peak T cell response.

About this clone itself: Its recognized antigen is unknown. The record has no base qualities; no much larger clone is one base away.

The sample's time point, from its label and the paper: baseline before first vaccination. Interpreted using the paper, the treatment or condition label stands for: meningococcal conjugate vaccine given as trial control. Vaccinee samples came from UK trials COV001 and COV002, including a single-blind randomized controlled phase 2/3 trial of AZD1222 (ChAdOx1 nCoV-19) in healthy adults. For TCRbeta chain sequencing, PBMC samples were collected from trial participants at day 0 and at day 28 after the second dose. The sequencing used peripheral blood, collected on day 0 of MenACWY control vaccination. This chain is built from TRBV5-1 and TRBJ1-1; 7 central bases correspond to TRBD1. The receptor's source is an adult in good health. CDR3 reads: CASSLQGGTEAFF. The nucleotides read TGCGCCAGCAGCCTCCAGGGGGGGACTGAAGCTTTCTTT.